This T cell receptor (beta chain) comes out of a study of CD8+ T cells in alopecia areata. Broader study findings: Sharing of TCRs across patients appeared less clear than in mice, possibly for HLA-related reasons.

Sequencing relied on a cDNA template that was reverse transcribed from extracted RNA. Only in-frame clones appear in the TCRdb table, and some are missing; sequencing was by immunoSEQ multiplex PCR. The counts give about 2,100 clones, none of them seen only once; more than 9.5% is held by the top ten. This clone was recorded at least ten times. Its antigen is unknown. The germline and genes are mouse ones. The read ends 4 residues shy of where the CDR3 ends; the end is completed using the germline J gene. Time point meaning: mouse skin 3 weeks after grafting. Skin from recipient mice was biopsied at grafting and 3 and 6 weeks later. CDR3 length: 14 amino acids. Germline V gene lookup returns CDR1 LGHNA and CDR2 YNLKQL (reference sequence). Germline trimming cut 4 bases from V and 2 bases from J; bases unmatched to any gene: 0.

This specimen was skin, taken at week 3. This TCR was recovered from a C3H/HeJ mouse with alopecia areata. Strain haplotype (MHC): H2-k. The chain joins TRBV5 to TRBJ2-2; 8 bases line up with TRBD2. This CDR3 reads CASSRDWNTGQLYF. CDR3 DNA (partial): TGTGCCAGCAGCCGGGACTGGAACACCGGG.